A single sample gave rise to the 21 T cell receptor beta chains below, sequenced in a study of blood T cells in healthy people across ages. Alongside a J-beta primer mix, a sample-barcoded 5' primer served in a second PCR lasting about 7 to 12 cycles. MiXCR, run by TCRdb on the 5' RACE reads, gives a single entry per CDR3 protein. The sample lists about 1.8 million distinct CDR3 sequences, around 48% occurring once. The sample was blood. These receptors all come from a woman aged 40-49 years in good health.

The V and J genes are TRBV4-2 and TRBJ2-3, with TRBD2 identical over 9 bases. V shed 5 bases and J 2 bases; nucleotides not matched to a gene: 11. Per the germline V gene, CDR1 is LGHNA and CDR2 is YNFKEQ. The CDR3 length is 17 residues. Here the CDR3 DNA reads TGTGCCAGCAGCGATACCAAGACTAGCGGCAACACAGATACGCAGTATTTT. This sequence encodes CASSDTKTSGNTDTQYF.

The gene calls are TRBV5-1 and TRBJ2-1; TRBD1 aligns across 8 bases. This CDR3 comprises 15 residues. Per the germline V gene, CDR1 is SGHRS and CDR2 is YFSETQ. V was clipped by 4 bases and J by 7 bases; unmatched bases: 10. The chain's CDR3 is CASSGRTGSSNEQFF. The CDR3 DNA is TGCGCCAGCAGCGGTAGGACAGGGTCATCGAATGAGCAGTTCTTC.

This clonotype was counted once. The V gene is TRBV10-3, the J gene TRBJ2-7; 9 nucleotides align to TRBD2. This CDR3 is 12 amino acids long. V lost 4 bases and J lost 10; bases outside the gene matches: 5. Germline V lookup: CDR1 ENHRY, CDR2 SYGVKD. CDR3 region: CAISALAGTQYF. CDR3 bases: TGTGCCATCAGTGCTCTAGCGGGAACCCAGTACTTC.

The chain has TRBV20-1 and TRBJ1-2; 7 bases match TRBD1. Germline V gene lookup returns CDR1 DFQATT and CDR2 SNEGSKA (reference sequence). V shed 4 bases, J shed 12 bases, and the junction held 8 bases outside the gene matches. There are 11 residues in the CDR3. The CDR3 region has the DNA TGCAGTGCTATAGGGGACAGCCAGGACACCTTC. It encodes CSAIGDSQDTF.

The chain couples TRBV9 to TRBJ1-2; D remains ambiguous. The V end was cut by 0 bases, the J end by 4 bases, with 19 bases between. In germline, CDR1 is SGDLS, CDR2 YYNGEE. The CDR3 covers 17 residues. In DNA, the CDR3 is TGTGCCAGCAGCGTAGAGGACTCACCGCTAAGAACCTATGGCTACACCTTC. Its translation is CASSVEDSPLRTYGYTF.

This rearrangement joins TRBV7-2 to TRBJ2-7, with 9 bases matching TRBD1. The CDR3 is 15 amino acids. The ends lost 4 bases at V and 1 base at J; junction bases unmatched: 5. The germline CDR1 and CDR2 sequences are SGHTA and FQGNSA. The CDR3: CASSSHGQGSYEQYF. CDR3 in DNA: TGTGCCAGCAGCTCCCACGGACAGGGGTCCTACGAGCAGTACTTC.

The chain uses TRBV4-3 and TRBJ2-1; no clear D gene. CDR3 length equals 16 residues. Trimming removed 0 bases at V and 1 base at J, with 10 bases between. Germline-derived CDR1 and CDR2 are LGHNA and YSLEER. This CDR3 is CASSQESRQSYNEQFF. The CDR3 DNA reads TGCGCCAGCAGCCAAGAGTCCAGGCAGTCCTACAATGAGCAGTTCTTC.

The rearrangement links TRBV29-1 to TRBJ1-1; the match to TRBD1 covers 7 bases. The CDR3 extends over 13 amino acids. V dropped 1 base and J dropped 6; count of bases not matched to a gene: 5. Germline CDR1 and CDR2: SQVTM and ANQGSEA. The CDR3 sequence is CSVEVQGVAEAFF. CDR3 bases: TGCAGCGTTGAAGTGCAGGGGGTTGCTGAAGCTTTCTTT.

V gene TRBV27 combines with J gene TRBJ1-2, with TRBD1 matching over 7 bases. This CDR3 has 14 amino acids. The V and J ends lost 4 bases and 9 bases, in that order; junction bases with no gene match: 11. Per the germline V gene, CDR1 is MNHEY and CDR2 is SMNVEV (reference sequence). CDR3 region: CASSSRTGRQSYTF. The CDR3 DNA follows: TGTGCCAGCAGTTCCAGGACAGGAAGACAAAGCTACACCTTC.

The chain combines TRBV6-1 with TRBJ1-3; no clear D. The V end lost 5 bases, the J end lost 0 bases, and 17 bases lay between the germline ends. Germline lookup yields CDR1 MNHNS and CDR2 SASEGT. The CDR3 is made up of 17 amino acids. In DNA form, the CDR3 reads TGTGCCAGCAGTCCTCAAACGGGTCCGTCCTCTGGAAACACCATATATTTT. It specifies CASSPQTGPSSGNTIYF.

This clonotype came up a few times. This chain uses TRBV2 with TRBJ2-5; TRBD1 is a possible D gene (6 bases). This CDR3 is 14 amino acids long. Germline V CDR1 and CDR2: SNHLY, FYNNEI. The ends were cut back, 7 bases at V and 0 bases at J, with 12 bases in the middle. CDR3 sequence reads: CASTRTVYQETQYF. DNA of the CDR3: TGTGCCAGCACAAGGACAGTGTACCAAGAGACCCAGTACTTC.

The rearrangement joins TRBV20-1 to TRBJ1-1; D possibly corresponds to TRBD1 (5 bases). The CDR3 runs 14 residues. The V end lost 6 bases, the J end lost 1 base, and 15 bases lay between the germline ends. Germline V lookup: CDR1 DFQATT, CDR2 SNEGSKA (reference sequence). The CDR3 DNA follows: TGCAGTGCCGACCTCGTGGGGACGAACACTGAAGCTTTCTTT. It yields the protein CSADLVGTNTEAFF.

The chain has TRBV3-1 and TRBJ2-1; TRBD1 or TRBD2 may be the D gene (5 bases each). The CDR3 sequence is 17 residues long. V was clipped by 3 bases and J by 2 bases, with 17 bases between them. Germline CDR1 reads LGHDT; CDR2 reads YNNKEL (reference sequence). DNA of the CDR3: TGTGCCAGCAGCCACTCTCCGTCTCGGGGCACCTACAATGAGCAGTTCTTC. It yields the protein CASSHSPSRGTYNEQFF.

This clonotype was observed a few times. The chain is built from TRBV28 and TRBJ2-7; a possible D gene is TRBD1 (5 bases). Germline lookup yields CDR1 MDHEN and CDR2 SYDVKM. This CDR3 is 10 amino acids long. In nucleotides, the CDR3 is TGTGCGGTGGGGCAAAACGAGCAGTACTTC. Protein product: CAVGQNEQYF.

Note on this clonotype: Here the CDR3 omits its conserved ending phenylalanine or tryptophan, so a read error is the likely source. This chain connects TRBV5-1 to TRBJ2-3; D gene uncertain. CDR3 length: 12 residues. The germline CDR1 and CDR2 sequences are SGHRS and YFSETQ. V shed 2 bases and J shed 4 bases, with 5 bases lying between them. This CDR3 reads CASSFAPDTQYS. DNA for the CDR3: TGCGCCAGCAGCTTTGCGCCAGATACGCAGTATTCT.

This clonotype was seen a few times. The V gene is TRBV4-1, the J gene TRBJ2-7; D is unclear. V lost 0 bases and J 1 base, leaving 10 bases between the germline ends. Germline CDR1 reads MGHRA; CDR2 reads YSYEKL. The length of the CDR3 is 15 residues. The CDR3 sequence is CASSQDFSPSYEQYF. The DNA for the CDR3 is TGCGCCAGCAGCCAAGATTTTTCGCCGTCCTACGAGCAGTACTTC.

This clonotype was counted only a few times. The V and J genes are TRBV3-1 and TRBJ1-1, with 8 nucleotides matching TRBD1. The CDR3 totals 12 residues. Per the germline V gene, CDR1 is LGHDT and CDR2 is YNNKEL (reference sequence). The J segment lost 11 bases and the V segment lost 3 bases, leaving 5 bases of the junction unmatched. The CDR3 bases are TGTGCCAGCAGCCAGGCACAGGGGGGGGCTTTCTTT. This gives the protein CASSQAQGGAFF.

The table lists this clonotype with a few counts. The rearrangement joins TRBV12-3 or TRBV12-4 to TRBJ2-1; D gene ambiguous. Between the trimmed V and J ends, which lost 4 bases and 10 bases, there was a span of 17 bases. The CDR3 is 14 residues long. The chain's CDR3 is CASSYRTEGNEQFF. CDR3 coding DNA: TGTGCCAGCAGTTACCGGACGGAAGGTAACGAGCAGTTCTTC.

On this clonotype itself: The junction shows a germline mismatch at one end, possibly a read error. This chain uses TRBV20-1 with TRBJ1-5, with D possibly TRBD1 on 5 matching bases. Per the germline V gene, CDR1 is DFQATT and CDR2 is SNEGSKA (reference sequence). This CDR3 is 14 amino acids long. CDR3 loop: CSTRAGLGNQPQHF. The CDR3 bases are TGCAGTACTAGAGCAGGGTTAGGCAATCAGCCCCAGCATTTT.

This rearrangement joins TRBV20-1 to TRBJ2-3; D tentatively reads TRBD1 or TRBD2 (6 bases each). Germline lookup yields CDR1 DFQATT and CDR2 SNEGSKA (reference sequence). Trimming shortened V by 5 bases and J by 2 bases, and 20 bases separated the two germline ends. The CDR3 extends over 16 amino acids. The CDR3 DNA is TGCAGTGCTGCCCCATCGGTGGGGGGACACACAGATACGCAGTATTTT. Protein product: CSAAPSVGGHTDTQYF.

V is TRBV25-1 and J is TRBJ1-5, with 7 bases that match TRBD1. The germline gives CDR1 MGHDK, CDR2 SYGVNS. V trimming: 10 bases; J trimming: 6 bases; junction bases outside the gene matches: 15. The CDR3 covers 15 residues. The CDR3 is CATQPSGGSGQPQHF. DNA of the CDR3: TGTGCCACCCAACCATCAGGGGGTAGTGGTCAGCCCCAGCATTTT.